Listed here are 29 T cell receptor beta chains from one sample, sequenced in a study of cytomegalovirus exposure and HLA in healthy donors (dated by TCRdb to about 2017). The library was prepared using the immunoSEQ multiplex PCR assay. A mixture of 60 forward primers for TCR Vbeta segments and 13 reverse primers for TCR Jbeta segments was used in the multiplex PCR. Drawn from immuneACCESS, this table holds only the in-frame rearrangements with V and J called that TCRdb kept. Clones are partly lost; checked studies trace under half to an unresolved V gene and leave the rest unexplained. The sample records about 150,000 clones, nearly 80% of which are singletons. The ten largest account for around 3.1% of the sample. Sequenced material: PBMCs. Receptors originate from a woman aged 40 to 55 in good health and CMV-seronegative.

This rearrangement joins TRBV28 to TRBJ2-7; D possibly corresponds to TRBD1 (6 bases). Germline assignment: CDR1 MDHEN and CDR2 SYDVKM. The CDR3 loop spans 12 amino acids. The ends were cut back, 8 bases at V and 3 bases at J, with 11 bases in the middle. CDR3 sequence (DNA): TGTGCCAGCGGGACACAAATCTACGAGCAGTACTTC. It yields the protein CASGTQIYEQYF. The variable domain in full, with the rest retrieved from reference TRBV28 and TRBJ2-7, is DVKVTQSSRYLVKRTGEKVFLECVQDMDHENMFWYRQDPGLGLRLIYFSYDVKMKEKGDIPEGYSVSREKKERFSLILESASTNQTSMYLCASGTQIYEQYFGPGTRLTVT.

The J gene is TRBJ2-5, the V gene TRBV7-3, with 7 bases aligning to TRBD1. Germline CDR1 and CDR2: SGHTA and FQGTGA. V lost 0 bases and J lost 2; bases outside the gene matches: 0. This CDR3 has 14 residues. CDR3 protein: CASSLTGQQETQYF. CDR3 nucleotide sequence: TGTGCCAGCAGCTTAACGGGACAGCAAGAGACCCAGTACTTC.

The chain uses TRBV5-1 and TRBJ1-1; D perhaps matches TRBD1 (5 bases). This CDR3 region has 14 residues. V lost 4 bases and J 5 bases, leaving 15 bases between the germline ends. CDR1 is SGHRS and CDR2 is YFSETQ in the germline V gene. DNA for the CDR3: TGCGCCAGCAGCCAGACGCCCAGGGCGACTGAAGCTTTCTTT. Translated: CASSQTPRATEAFF.

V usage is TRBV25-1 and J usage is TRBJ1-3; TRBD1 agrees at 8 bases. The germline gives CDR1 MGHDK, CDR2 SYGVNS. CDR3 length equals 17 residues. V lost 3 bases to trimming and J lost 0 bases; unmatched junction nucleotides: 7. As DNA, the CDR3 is TGTGCCAGCAGTGACCAAGGACAGGGTGGCTCTGGAAACACCATATATTTT. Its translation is CASSDQGQGGSGNTIYF. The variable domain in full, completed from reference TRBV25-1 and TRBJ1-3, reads EADIYQTPRYLVIGTGKKITLECSQTMGHDKMYWYQQDPGMELHLIHYSYGVNSTEKGDLSSESTVSRIRTEHFPLTLESARPSHTSQYLCASSDQGQGGSGNTIYFGEGSWLTVV.

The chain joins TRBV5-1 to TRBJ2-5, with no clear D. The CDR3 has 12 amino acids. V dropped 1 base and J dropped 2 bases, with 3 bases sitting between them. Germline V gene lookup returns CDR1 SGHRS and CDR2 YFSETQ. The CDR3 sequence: CASSLQQETQYF. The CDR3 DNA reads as TGCGCCAGCAGCTTGCAGCAAGAGACCCAGTACTTC.

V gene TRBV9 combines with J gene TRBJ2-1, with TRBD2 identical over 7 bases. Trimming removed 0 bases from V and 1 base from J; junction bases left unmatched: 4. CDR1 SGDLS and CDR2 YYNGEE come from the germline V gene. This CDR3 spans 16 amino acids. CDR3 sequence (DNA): TGTGCCAGCAGCGTAGCTATCGGGGGGTCCTACAATGAGCAGTTCTTC. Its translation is CASSVAIGGSYNEQFF.

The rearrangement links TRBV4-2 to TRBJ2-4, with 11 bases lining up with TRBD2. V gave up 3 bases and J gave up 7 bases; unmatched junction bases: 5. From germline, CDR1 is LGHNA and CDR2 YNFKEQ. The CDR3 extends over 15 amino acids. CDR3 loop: CASSHSGGASNIQYF. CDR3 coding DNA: TGTGCCAGCAGCCATAGCGGGGGGGCCTCGAACATTCAGTACTTC.

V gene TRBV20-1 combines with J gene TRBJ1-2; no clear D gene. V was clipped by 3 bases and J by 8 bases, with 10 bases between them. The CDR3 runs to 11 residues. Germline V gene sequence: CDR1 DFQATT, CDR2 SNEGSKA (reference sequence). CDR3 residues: CSASITGGYTF. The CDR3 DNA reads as TGCAGTGCTAGTATCACCGGGGGCTACACCTTC.

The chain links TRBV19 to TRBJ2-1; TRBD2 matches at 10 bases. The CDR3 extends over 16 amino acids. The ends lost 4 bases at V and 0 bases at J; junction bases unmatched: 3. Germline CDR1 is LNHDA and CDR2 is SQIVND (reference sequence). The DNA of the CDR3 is TGTGCCAGTAGTACCTTAGCGGGGGGCTCCTACAATGAGCAGTTCTTC. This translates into CASSTLAGGSYNEQFF.

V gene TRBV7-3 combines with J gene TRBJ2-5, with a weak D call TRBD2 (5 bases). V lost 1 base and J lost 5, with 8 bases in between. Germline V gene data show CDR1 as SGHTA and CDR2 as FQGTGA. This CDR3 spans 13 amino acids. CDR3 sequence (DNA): TGTGCCAGCAGCTTAAACCCGGGGGAGACCCAGTACTTC. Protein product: CASSLNPGETQYF. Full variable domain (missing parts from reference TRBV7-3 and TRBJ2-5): GAGVSQTPSNKVTEKGKYVELRCDPISGHTALYWYRQSLGQGPEFLIYFQGTGAADDSGLPNDRFFAVRPEGSVSTLKIQRTERGDSAVYLCASSLNPGETQYFGPGTRLLVL.

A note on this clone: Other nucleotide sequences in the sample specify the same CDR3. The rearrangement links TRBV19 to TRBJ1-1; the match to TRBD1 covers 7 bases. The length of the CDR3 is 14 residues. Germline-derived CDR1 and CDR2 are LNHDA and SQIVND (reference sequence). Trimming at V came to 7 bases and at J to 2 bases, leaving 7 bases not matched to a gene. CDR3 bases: TGTGCCAGTACCCCACGAGGGGGCAACACTGAAGCTTTCTTT. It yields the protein CASTPRGGNTEAFF.

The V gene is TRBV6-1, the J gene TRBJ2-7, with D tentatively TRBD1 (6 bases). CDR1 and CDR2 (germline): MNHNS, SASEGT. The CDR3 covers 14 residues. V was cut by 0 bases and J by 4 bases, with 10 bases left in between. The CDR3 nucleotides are TGTGCCAGCAGTGAAGCTACTAGGGGGTACGAGCAGTACTTC. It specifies CASSEATRGYEQYF.

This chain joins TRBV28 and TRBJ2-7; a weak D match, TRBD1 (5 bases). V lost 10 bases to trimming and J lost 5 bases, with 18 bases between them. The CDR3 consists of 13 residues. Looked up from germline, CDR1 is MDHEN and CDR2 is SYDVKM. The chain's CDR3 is CAIIGQGNNEQYF. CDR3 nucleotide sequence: TGTGCCATCATAGGCCAGGGTAACAACGAGCAGTACTTC.

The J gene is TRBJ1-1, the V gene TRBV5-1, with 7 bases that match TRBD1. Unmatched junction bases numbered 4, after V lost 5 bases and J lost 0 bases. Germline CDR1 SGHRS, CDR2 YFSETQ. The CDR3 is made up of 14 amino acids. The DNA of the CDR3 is TGCGCCAGCAGGGGAGGACAGGTGAACACTGAAGCTTTCTTT. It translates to CASRGGQVNTEAFF. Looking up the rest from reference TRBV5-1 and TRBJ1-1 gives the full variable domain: KAGVTQTPRYLIKTRGQQVTLSCSPISGHRSVSWYQQTPGQGLQFLFEYFSETQRNKGNFPGRFSGRQFSNSRSEMNVSTLELGDSALYLCASRGGQVNTEAFFGQGTRLTVV.

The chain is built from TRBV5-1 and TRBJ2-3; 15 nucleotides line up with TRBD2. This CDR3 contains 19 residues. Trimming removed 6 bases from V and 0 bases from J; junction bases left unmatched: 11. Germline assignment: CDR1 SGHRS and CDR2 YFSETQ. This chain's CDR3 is CASTKRGTSGGLSTDTQYF. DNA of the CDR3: TGCGCCAGCACCAAGCGGGGGACTAGCGGGGGGTTAAGCACAGATACGCAGTATTTT.

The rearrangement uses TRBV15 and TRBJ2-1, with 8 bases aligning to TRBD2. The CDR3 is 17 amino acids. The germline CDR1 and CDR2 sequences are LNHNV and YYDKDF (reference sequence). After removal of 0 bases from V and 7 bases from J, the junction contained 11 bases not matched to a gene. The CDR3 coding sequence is TGTGCCACCAGCAGAGATCATCGGGGGGGGCAGGAGAATGAGCAGTTCTTC. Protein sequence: CATSRDHRGGQENEQFF.

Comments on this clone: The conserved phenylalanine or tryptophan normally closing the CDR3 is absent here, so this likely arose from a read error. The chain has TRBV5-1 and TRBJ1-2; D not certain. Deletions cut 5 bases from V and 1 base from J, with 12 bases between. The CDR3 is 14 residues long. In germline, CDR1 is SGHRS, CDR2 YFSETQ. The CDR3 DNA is TGCGCCAGCAGAGGACTCAATGTTAACTATGGCTACACCCTC. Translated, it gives CASRGLNVNYGYTL.

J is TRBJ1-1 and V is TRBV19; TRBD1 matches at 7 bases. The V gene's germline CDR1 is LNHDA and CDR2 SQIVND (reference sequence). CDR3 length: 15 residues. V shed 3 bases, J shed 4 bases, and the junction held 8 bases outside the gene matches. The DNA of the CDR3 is TGTGCCAGTAGTATCCGGACAGGCCTAGCCACTGAAGCTTTCTTT. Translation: CASSIRTGLATEAFF.

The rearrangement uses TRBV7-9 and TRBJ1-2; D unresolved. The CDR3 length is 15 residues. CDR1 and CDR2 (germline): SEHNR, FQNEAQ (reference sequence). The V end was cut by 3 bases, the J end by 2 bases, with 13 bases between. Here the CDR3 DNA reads TGTGCCAGCAGCTTCCGGGGAGATTACAACTATGGCTACACCTTC. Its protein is CASSFRGDYNYGYTF.

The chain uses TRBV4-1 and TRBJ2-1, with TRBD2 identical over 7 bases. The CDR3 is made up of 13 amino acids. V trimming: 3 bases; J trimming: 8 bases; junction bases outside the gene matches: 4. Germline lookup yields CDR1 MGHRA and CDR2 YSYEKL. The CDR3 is CASSQGGGDEQFF. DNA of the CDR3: TGCGCCAGCAGCCAGGGGGGGGGTGATGAGCAGTTCTTC.

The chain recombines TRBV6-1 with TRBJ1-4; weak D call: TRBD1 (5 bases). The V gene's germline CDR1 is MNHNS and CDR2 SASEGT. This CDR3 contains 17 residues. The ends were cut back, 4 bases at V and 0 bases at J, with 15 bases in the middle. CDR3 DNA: TGTGCCAGCAGTGCTCCTGACAGCCTTGCAACTAATGAAAAACTGTTTTTT. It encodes CASSAPDSLATNEKLFF.

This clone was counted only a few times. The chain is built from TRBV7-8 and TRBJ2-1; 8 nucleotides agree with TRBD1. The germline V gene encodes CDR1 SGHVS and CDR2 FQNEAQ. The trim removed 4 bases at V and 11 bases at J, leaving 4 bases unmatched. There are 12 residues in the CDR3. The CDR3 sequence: CASSSRTGKQFF. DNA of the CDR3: TGTGCCAGCAGCTCCCGGACAGGGAAGCAGTTCTTC.

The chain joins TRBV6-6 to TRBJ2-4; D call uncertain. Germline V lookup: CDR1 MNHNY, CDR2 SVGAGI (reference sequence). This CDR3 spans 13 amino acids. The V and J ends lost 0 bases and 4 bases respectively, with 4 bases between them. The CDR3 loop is CASSYSRKNIQYF. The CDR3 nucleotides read TGTGCCAGCAGTTACTCGAGAAAAAACATTCAGTACTTC.

CDR3 residues: CATSRDSYGYTF. The DNA of the CDR3 is TGTGCCACCAGCAGGGACAGCTATGGCTACACCTTC. The chain carries TRBV15 and TRBJ1-2, with D maybe TRBD1 (6 bases). This CDR3 is 12 amino acids long. Germline V gene lookup returns CDR1 LNHNV and CDR2 YYDKDF (reference sequence). V gave up 3 bases and J gave up 4 bases, with 6 bases separating them.

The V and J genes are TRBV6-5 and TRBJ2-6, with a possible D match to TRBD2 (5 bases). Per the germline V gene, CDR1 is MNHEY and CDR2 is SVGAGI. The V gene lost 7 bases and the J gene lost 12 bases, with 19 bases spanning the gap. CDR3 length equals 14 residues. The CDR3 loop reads CASTPRAYPRVLTF. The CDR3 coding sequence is TGTGCCAGCACCCCGCGGGCTTACCCACGCGTCCTGACTTTC.

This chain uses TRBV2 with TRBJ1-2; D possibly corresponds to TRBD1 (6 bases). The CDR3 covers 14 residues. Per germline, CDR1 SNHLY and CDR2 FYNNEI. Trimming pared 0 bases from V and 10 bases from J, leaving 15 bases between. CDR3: CASSEAGTLNTYTF. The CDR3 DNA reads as TGTGCCAGCAGTGAAGCGGGGACACTGAATACCTACACCTTC.

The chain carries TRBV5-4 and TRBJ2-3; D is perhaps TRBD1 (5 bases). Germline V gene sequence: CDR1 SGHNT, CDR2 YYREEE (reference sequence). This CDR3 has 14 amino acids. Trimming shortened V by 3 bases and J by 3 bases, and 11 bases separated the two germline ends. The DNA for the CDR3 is TGTGCCAGCAGCTCTACCAAGGGGACAGATACGCAGTATTTT. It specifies CASSSTKGTDTQYF.

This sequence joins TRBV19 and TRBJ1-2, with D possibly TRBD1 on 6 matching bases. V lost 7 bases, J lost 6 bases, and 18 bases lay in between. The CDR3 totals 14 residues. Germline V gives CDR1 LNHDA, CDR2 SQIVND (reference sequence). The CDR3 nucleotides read TGTGCCAGTAATATCGACAGGCCTGTGAATGGCTACACCTTC. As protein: CASNIDRPVNGYTF.

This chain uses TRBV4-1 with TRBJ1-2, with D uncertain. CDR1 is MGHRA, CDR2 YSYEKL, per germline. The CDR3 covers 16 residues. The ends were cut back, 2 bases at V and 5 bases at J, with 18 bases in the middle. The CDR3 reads CASSQNPSSIRYGYTF. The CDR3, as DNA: TGCGCCAGCAGCCAAAACCCATCCAGTATACGATATGGCTACACCTTC.